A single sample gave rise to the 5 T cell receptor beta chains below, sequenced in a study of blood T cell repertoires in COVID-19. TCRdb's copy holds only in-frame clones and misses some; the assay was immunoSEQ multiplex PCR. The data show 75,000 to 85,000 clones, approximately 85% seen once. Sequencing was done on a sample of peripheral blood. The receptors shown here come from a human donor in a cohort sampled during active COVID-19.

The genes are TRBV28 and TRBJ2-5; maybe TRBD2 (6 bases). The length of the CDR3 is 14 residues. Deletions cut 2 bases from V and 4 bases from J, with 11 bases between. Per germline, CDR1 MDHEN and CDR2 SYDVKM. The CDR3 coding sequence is TGTGCCAGCAGTTTAGGAGGGGACGGAGAGACCCAGTACTTC. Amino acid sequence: CASSLGGDGETQYF.

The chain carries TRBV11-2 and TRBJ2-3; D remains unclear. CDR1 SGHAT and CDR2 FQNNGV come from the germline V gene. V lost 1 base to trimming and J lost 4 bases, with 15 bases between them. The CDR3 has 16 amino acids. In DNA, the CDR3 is TGTGCCAGCAGCTTAGGCACAGCTCCCACCGCAGATACGCAGTATTTT. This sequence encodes CASSLGTAPTADTQYF.

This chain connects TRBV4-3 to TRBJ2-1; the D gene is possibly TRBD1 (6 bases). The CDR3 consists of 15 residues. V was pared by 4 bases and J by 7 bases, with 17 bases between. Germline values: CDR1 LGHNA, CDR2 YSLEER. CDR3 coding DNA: TGCGCCAGCAGCCCCTTTCAGGGGTGGGTTAATGAGCAGTTCTTC. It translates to CASSPFQGWVNEQFF.

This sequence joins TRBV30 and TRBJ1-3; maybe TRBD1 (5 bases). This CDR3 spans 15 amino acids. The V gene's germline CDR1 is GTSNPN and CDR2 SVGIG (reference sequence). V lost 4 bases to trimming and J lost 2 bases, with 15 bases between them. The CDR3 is CAWKTVGFPGNTIYF. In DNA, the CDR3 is TGTGCCTGGAAGACAGTGGGATTCCCTGGAAACACCATATATTTT.

The CDR3 sequence: CASSSTGMVLRKLFF. The CDR3 coding sequence is TGTGCCAGCAGCTCGACCGGGATGGTACTTCGAAAACTGTTTTTT. The genes are TRBV11-2 and TRBJ1-4; D remains unclear. V was trimmed by 4 bases and J by 10 bases, leaving 19 bases between them. Germline CDR1 reads SGHAT; CDR2 reads FQNNGV. The CDR3 spans 15 residues.